The 4 T cell receptor beta chains below come from one sample, sequenced in a study of glioma-infiltrating T cells after dendritic cell vaccination. The table came from immunoSEQ multiplex PCR; TCRdb's copy has only in-frame clones and leaves some out. Among roughly 83,000 clones listed, 70% to 90% were seen once. The specimen comprised blood, sampled before dendritic cell vaccination. The receptor source for this set is a human donor with glioblastoma.

This clone was seen only once. The V call is TRBV5-4, the J call TRBJ2-3; D ambiguous. This CDR3 comprises 13 residues. The V end lost 3 bases, the J end lost 4 bases, and 9 bases lay between the germline ends. Germline CDR1 SGHNT, CDR2 YYREEE (reference sequence). Written as DNA, the CDR3 is TGTGCCAGCAGCTCCGGGTCTGCAGATACGCAGTATTTT. Its translation is CASSSGSADTQYF.

Regarding this clone: Its ends do not fully match the called genes, so a read error is possible. The rearrangement joins TRBV30 to TRBJ2-1; 7 nucleotides agree with TRBD2. The length of the CDR3 is 11 residues. Germline V CDR1 and CDR2: GTSNPN, SVGIG (reference sequence). Here the CDR3 reads CAWSAARETIF. CDR3 nucleotide sequence: TGTGCCTGGAGTGCTGCGCGGGAGACGATCTTC.

The rearrangement uses TRBV19 and TRBJ2-1; TRBD2 matches 12 bases. V dropped 3 bases and J dropped 7; count of bases not matched to a gene: 4. This CDR3 contains 15 residues. CDR1 is LNHDA, CDR2 SQIVND, per germline (reference sequence). CDR3 residues: CASSMASGRGNEQFF. The CDR3 region has the DNA TGTGCCAGTAGTATGGCTAGCGGGAGGGGGAATGAGCAGTTCTTC.

The genes are TRBV7-4 and TRBJ1-5, with a weak D call TRBD1 (6 bases). Germline V CDR1 and CDR2: SGHVT, SQSDAQ. Trimming removed 1 base from V and 3 bases from J, with 16 bases in between. The CDR3 runs 17 residues. CDR3 sequence reads: CASSLEVGTGINQPQHF. The CDR3 DNA is TGTGCCAGCAGCTTAGAGGTCGGTACAGGGATCAATCAGCCCCAGCATTTT.